This entry lists 19 T cell receptor beta chains sequenced from one sample in a study of beta chain features in type 1 diabetes. General observations from the study: People with Type 1 diabetes carried modestly yet significantly shorter TCRB CDR3s in all four CD4+ subsets.

As every portion of the isolated RNA was reverse transcribed, the sequencing read expressed TCRB transcripts. Sequencing used immunoSEQ multiplex PCR; TCRdb keeps in-frame clones, though not all of them. This table holds 600,000 to 750,000 clones, 9.5% to 15% found once. Their target antigens are unknown. Sequencing input: naive CD4+ T cells from blood. These receptors originate from a young man with type 1 diabetes.

This clone occurred a few times. V usage is TRBV2 and J usage is TRBJ2-1; D ambiguous. Per germline, CDR1 SNHLY and CDR2 FYNNEI. Deletions cut 6 bases from V and 1 base from J, with 7 bases between. The CDR3 has 13 amino acids. In DNA, the CDR3 is TGTGCCAGCAGGAAAGCGTCCTACAATGAGCAGTTCTTC. It codes for CASRKASYNEQFF.

The gene calls are TRBV9 and TRBJ2-7; D is possibly TRBD1 (6 bases). Germline V lookup: CDR1 SGDLS, CDR2 YYNGEE. V was cut by 4 bases and J by 4 bases, with 9 bases left in between. The CDR3 length is 12 residues. The CDR3 spells CASSMTGYEQYF. The CDR3, as DNA: TGTGCCAGCAGCATGACAGGTTACGAGCAGTACTTC. The full variable domain, with the rest looked up from reference TRBV9 and TRBJ2-7, is DSGVTQTPKHLITATGQRVTLRCSPRSGDLSVYWYQQSLDQGLQFLIQYYNGEERAKGNILERFSAQQFPDLHSELNLSSLELGDSALYFCASSMTGYEQYFGPGTRLTVT.

This clone appeared a few times. The genes are TRBV7-2 and TRBJ1-2, with unresolved D. Looked up from germline, CDR1 is SGHTA and CDR2 is FQGNSA. CDR3 length equals 13 residues. V shed 5 bases and J shed 3 bases, with 10 bases lying between them. This CDR3 reads CASSPNWDYGYTF. In nucleotides, the CDR3 is TGTGCCAGCAGCCCCAACTGGGACTATGGCTACACCTTC.

The chain uses TRBV5-4 and TRBJ2-1, with unresolved D. The CDR3 length is 14 residues. Germline V CDR1 and CDR2: SGHNT, YYREEE (reference sequence). V dropped 6 bases and J dropped 1 base, with 11 bases sitting between them. CDR3 amino acids: CASTGLGSYNEQFF. Written as DNA, the CDR3 is TGTGCCAGCACGGGTCTCGGATCCTACAATGAGCAGTTCTTC.

In its sample, this clone was seen a few times. The chain links TRBV6-5 to TRBJ2-5; 10 nucleotides agree with TRBD2. With 6 bases clipped from V and 5 bases from J, the junction kept 9 bases outside the gene matches. Germline lookup yields CDR1 MNHEY and CDR2 SVGAGI. The CDR3 contains 15 residues. The CDR3 DNA is TGTGCCAGCAGGAGGACTAGCGGTCTAGGGGAGACCCAGTACTTC. This gives the protein CASRRTSGLGETQYF.

The chain uses TRBV7-9 and TRBJ1-1; D remains ambiguous. CDR1 SEHNR and CDR2 FQNEAQ come from the germline V gene (reference sequence). This CDR3 has 13 residues. The V end lost 7 bases, the J end lost 0 bases, and 9 bases lay between the germline ends. CDR3 DNA: TGTGCCAGCAAACCAACGGTGAACACTGAAGCTTTCTTT. It is translated as CASKPTVNTEAFF.

This clone was found a few times. At the DNA level, this CDR3 is encoded by other sequences in the same sample as well. The chain is built from TRBV18 and TRBJ1-2, with unresolved D. Deletions cut 2 bases from V and 0 bases from J, with 4 bases between. The CDR3 contains 13 residues. From germline, CDR1 is KGHSH and CDR2 LQKENI. The CDR3 DNA reads TGTGCCAGCTCACCATCGGCTAACTATGGCTACACCTTC. Its translation: CASSPSANYGYTF.

The J gene is TRBJ2-1, the V gene TRBV9, with D unclear. The germline CDR1 and CDR2 sequences are SGDLS and YYNGEE. The CDR3 contains 15 residues. Between the trimmed V and J ends, which lost 4 bases and 0 bases, there was a span of 11 bases. CDR3 sequence: CASSPSSNSYNEQFF. The CDR3 coding sequence is TGTGCCAGCAGCCCCTCGTCCAACTCCTACAATGAGCAGTTCTTC. Complete variable domain (other parts from reference TRBV9 and TRBJ2-1): DSGVTQTPKHLITATGQRVTLRCSPRSGDLSVYWYQQSLDQGLQFLIQYYNGEERAKGNILERFSAQQFPDLHSELNLSSLELGDSALYFCASSPSSNSYNEQFFGPGTRLTVL.

As concerns this clone: Within the sample, other DNA sequences also encode this same CDR3. The rearrangement links TRBV7-2 to TRBJ1-1; D not certain. CDR1 is SGHTA and CDR2 is FQGNSA in the germline V gene. V was trimmed by 2 bases and J by 1 base, leaving 8 bases between them. The CDR3 has 14 residues. DNA of the CDR3: TGTGCCAGCAGCTTATATGAAGGGAACACTGAAGCTTTCTTT. This translates into CASSLYEGNTEAFF.

CDR3 sequence (DNA): TGCAGCGTTCGTGGCAGCTACGAGCAGTACTTC. Translating gives CSVRGSYEQYF. This chain joins TRBV29-1 and TRBJ2-5; no clear D gene. Gene TRBJ2-7 matches the end of the DNA better, so the J call may be wrong. This CDR3 has 11 residues. Germline loops: CDR1 SQVTM, CDR2 ANQGSEA.

The V call is TRBV27, the J call TRBJ1-6; TRBD1 aligns across 9 bases. CDR1 and CDR2 from the germline V gene are MNHEY and SMNVEV (reference sequence). V dropped 3 bases and J dropped 5; count of bases not matched to a gene: 5. This CDR3 has 16 residues. CDR3 loop: CASSFLDRGDNSPLHF. In DNA form, the CDR3 reads TGTGCCAGCAGTTTTTTGGACAGGGGAGATAATTCACCCCTCCACTTT.

V and J are TRBV7-9 and TRBJ1-5; D uncertain. Germline values: CDR1 SEHNR, CDR2 FQNEAQ (reference sequence). CDR3 length equals 15 residues. Trimming shortened V by 1 base and J by 0 bases, and 7 bases separated the two germline ends. The CDR3 region has the DNA TGTGCCAGCAGCTTAGGGGCTTATAGCAATCAGCCCCAGCATTTT. Its translation: CASSLGAYSNQPQHF.

This clone has just a few counts. V gene TRBV25-1 combines with J gene TRBJ2-1, with 10 bases aligning to TRBD1. Germline values: CDR1 MGHDK, CDR2 SYGVNS. The CDR3 contains 15 residues. Unmatched junction bases numbered 9, after V lost 9 bases and J lost 4 bases. DNA for the CDR3: TGTGCCAGTCGAACCGGGACAGGGGTTTACAATGAGCAGTTCTTC. This codes for CASRTGTGVYNEQFF.

V usage is TRBV7-9 and J usage is TRBJ2-3, with D hard to call. Germline V lookup: CDR1 SEHNR, CDR2 FQNEAQ (reference sequence). The CDR3 totals 17 residues. V lost 5 bases and J 0 bases, leaving 18 bases between the germline ends. The CDR3 loop reads CASSQEGSGSSTDTQYF. In DNA, the CDR3 is TGTGCCAGCAGCCAAGAAGGGTCCGGCAGCAGCACAGATACGCAGTATTTT. The full variable domain, completed using reference TRBV7-9 and TRBJ2-3, is DTGVSQNPRHKITKRGQNVTFRCDPISEHNRLYWYRQTLGQGPEFLTYFQNEAQLEKSRLLSDRFSAERPKGSFSTLEIQRTEQGDSAMYLCASSQEGSGSSTDTQYFGPGTRLTVL.

This clone showed up just a few times. The chain has TRBV9 and TRBJ1-4, with a tentative D call TRBD1 (5 bases). CDR1 and CDR2 from the germline V gene are SGDLS and YYNGEE. V was trimmed by 1 base and J by 5 bases, leaving 12 bases between them. The CDR3 extends over 15 amino acids. The CDR3 reads CASSVRRAFNEKLFF. In nucleotides, the CDR3 is TGTGCCAGCAGCGTACGCAGGGCCTTCAATGAAAAACTGTTTTTT.

This clone was seen a handful of times. The gene calls are TRBV21-1 and TRBJ2-2. TRBV21-1 is listed as a pseudogene. The CDR3 is 8 residues long. The CDR3 DNA reads as TGTGCCGGGGGGCGCGGGTTTTTT. Translating gives CAGGRGFF.

In this sample, this clone turned up a few times. The V and J genes are TRBV4-3 and TRBJ1-6; no firm D call. Deletions cut 8 bases from V and 1 base from J, with 6 bases between. Germline V lookup: CDR1 LGHNA, CDR2 YSLEER. This CDR3 has 13 amino acids. The CDR3 is CASRGSYNSPLHF. The CDR3 DNA is TGCGCCAGCCGGGGATCCTATAATTCACCCCTCCACTTT.

V and J are TRBV20-1 and TRBJ2-5; D gene ambiguous. The V gene's germline CDR1 is DFQATT and CDR2 SNEGSKA (reference sequence). The CDR3 consists of 10 residues. V was shortened by 7 bases and J by 6 bases, with 9 bases between the two germline ends. The CDR3 protein is CSVASQTQYF. The CDR3 bases are TGCAGTGTTGCCAGCCAGACCCAGTACTTC.

V gene TRBV25-1 combines with J gene TRBJ1-2, with a possible D match to TRBD1 (6 bases). Trimming took off 10 bases at V and 4 bases at J, with 10 bases between the two ends. Germline CDR1 MGHDK, CDR2 SYGVNS. This CDR3 is 11 amino acids long. In DNA, the CDR3 is TGTGCCACCCAGGGGCCCTATGGCTACACCTTC. Translated: CATQGPYGYTF.